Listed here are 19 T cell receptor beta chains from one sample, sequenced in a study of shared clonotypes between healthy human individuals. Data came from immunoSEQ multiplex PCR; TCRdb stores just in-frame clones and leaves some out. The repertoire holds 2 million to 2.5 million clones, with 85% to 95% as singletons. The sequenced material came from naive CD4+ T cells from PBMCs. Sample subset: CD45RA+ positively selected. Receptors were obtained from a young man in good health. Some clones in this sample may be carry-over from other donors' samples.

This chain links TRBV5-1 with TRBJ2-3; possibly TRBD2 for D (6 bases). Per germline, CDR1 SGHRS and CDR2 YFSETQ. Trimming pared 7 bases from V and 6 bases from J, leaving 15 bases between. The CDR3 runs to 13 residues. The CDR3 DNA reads TGCGCCAGCTCCCTTCCGGGGGTGGATACGCAGTATTTT. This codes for CASSLPGVDTQYF.

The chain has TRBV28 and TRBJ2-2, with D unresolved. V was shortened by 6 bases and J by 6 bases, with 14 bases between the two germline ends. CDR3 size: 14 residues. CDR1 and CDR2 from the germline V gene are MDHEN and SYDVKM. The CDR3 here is CASRTSSVAGELFF. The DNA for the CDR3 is TGTGCCAGCAGAACGAGCTCAGTGGCCGGGGAGCTGTTTTTT.

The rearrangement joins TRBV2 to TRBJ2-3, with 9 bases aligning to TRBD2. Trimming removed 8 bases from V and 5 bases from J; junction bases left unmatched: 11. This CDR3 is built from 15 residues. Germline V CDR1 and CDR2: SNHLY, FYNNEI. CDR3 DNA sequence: TGTGCCAGCGGACGGACTAGCGTGGGTGGAGATACGCAGTATTTT. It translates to CASGRTSVGGDTQYF.

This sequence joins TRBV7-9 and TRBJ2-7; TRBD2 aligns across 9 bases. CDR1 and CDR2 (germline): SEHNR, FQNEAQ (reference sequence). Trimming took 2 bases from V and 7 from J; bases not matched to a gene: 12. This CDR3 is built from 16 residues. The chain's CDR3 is CASSLIRAGGPKEQYF. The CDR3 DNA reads TGTGCCAGCAGCTTAATCCGCGCGGGAGGGCCCAAGGAGCAGTACTTC.

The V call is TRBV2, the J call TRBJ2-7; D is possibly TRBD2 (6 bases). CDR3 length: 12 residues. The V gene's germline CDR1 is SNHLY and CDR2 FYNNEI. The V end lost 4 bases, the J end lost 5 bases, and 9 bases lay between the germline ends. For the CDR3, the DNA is TGTGCCAGCAGTGGCACTAGCAACGAGCAGTACTTC. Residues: CASSGTSNEQYF.

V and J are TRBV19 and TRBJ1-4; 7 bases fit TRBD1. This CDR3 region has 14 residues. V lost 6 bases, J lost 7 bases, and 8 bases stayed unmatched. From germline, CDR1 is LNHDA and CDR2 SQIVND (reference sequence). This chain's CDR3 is CASSLQGIGEKLFF. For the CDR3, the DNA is TGTGCCAGTAGCCTACAGGGGATAGGTGAAAAACTGTTTTTT.

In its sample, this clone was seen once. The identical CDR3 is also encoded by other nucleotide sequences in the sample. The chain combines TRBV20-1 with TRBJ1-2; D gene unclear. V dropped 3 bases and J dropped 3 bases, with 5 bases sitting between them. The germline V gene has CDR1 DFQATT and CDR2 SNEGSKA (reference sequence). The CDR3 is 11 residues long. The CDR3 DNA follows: TGCAGTGCTAGGGCTGACTATGGCTACACCTTC. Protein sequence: CSARADYGYTF.

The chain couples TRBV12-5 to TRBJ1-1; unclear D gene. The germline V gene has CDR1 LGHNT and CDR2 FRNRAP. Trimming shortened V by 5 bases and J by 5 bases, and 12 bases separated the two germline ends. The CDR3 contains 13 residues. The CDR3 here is CASGRPPTTEAFF. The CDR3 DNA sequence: TGTGCTAGTGGTAGGCCCCCAACGACTGAAGCTTTCTTT.

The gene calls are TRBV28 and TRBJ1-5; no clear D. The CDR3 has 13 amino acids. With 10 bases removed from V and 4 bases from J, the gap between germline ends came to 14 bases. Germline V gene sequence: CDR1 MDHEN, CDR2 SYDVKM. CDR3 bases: TGTGCCACCTTGGGTCGGGGAAATCAGCCCCAGCATTTT. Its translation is CATLGRGNQPQHF.

CDR3 protein: CASSPAGLPSEAFF. Here the CDR3 DNA reads TGTGCCAGCAGCCCCGCCGGACTGCCCTCAGAAGCTTTCTTT. The V gene is TRBV7-6, the J gene TRBJ1-1; D is uncertain. The germline CDR1 and CDR2 sequences are SGHVS and FNYEAQ. The CDR3 has 14 residues. V lost 5 bases and J lost 8, with 18 bases in between.

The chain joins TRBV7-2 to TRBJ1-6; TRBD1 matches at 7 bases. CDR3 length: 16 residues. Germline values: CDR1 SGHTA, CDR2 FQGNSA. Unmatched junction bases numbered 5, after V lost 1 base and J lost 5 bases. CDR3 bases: TGTGCCAGCAGCTTAGTAGGAGGGGGCAATAATTCACCCCTCCACTTT. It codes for CASSLVGGGNNSPLHF.

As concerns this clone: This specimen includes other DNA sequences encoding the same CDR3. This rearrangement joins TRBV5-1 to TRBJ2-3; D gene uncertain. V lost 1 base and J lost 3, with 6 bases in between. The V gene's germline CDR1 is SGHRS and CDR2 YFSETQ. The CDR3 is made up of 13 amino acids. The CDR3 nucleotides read TGCGCCAGCAGCTTGTACGGGACAGATACGCAGTATTTT. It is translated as CASSLYGTDTQYF. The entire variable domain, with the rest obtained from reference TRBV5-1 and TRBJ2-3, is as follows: KAGVTQTPRYLIKTRGQQVTLSCSPISGHRSVSWYQQTPGQGLQFLFEYFSETQRNKGNFPGRFSGRQFSNSRSEMNVSTLELGDSALYLCASSLYGTDTQYFGPGTRLTVL.

The DNA of the CDR3 is TGTGCCAGCAGCGTAGAAGCCTATCCCTACGAGCAGTACTTC. Its translation: CASSVEAYPYEQYF. V is TRBV9 and J is TRBJ2-7, with no clear D. This CDR3 has 14 amino acids. From germline, CDR1 is SGDLS and CDR2 YYNGEE. V lost 0 bases and J 2 bases, leaving 9 bases between the germline ends.

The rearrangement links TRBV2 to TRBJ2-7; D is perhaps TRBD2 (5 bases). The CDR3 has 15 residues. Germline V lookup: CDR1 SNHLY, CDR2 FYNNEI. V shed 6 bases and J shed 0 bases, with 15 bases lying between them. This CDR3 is CASRRFSGSSYEQYF. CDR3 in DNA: TGTGCCAGCAGGAGATTCTCGGGGAGCTCCTACGAGCAGTACTTC.

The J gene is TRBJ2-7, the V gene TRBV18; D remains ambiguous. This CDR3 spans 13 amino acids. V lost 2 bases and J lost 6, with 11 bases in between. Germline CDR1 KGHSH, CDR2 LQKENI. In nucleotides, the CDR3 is TGTGCCAGCTCACCAATTTCCGGGCCCGAGCAGTACTTC. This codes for CASSPISGPEQYF.

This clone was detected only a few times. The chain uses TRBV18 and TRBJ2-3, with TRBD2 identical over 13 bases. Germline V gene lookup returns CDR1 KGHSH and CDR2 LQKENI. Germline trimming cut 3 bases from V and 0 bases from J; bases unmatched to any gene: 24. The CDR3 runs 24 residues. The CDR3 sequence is CASSPWTGGSEELAGGSSTDTQYF. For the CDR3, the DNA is TGTGCCAGCTCACCGTGGACAGGGGGCAGCGAGGAACTAGCGGGAGGGTCTAGCACAGATACGCAGTATTTT.

CDR3 region: CASATRSSYNEQFF. The CDR3 DNA is TGTGCCAGCGCTACCCGAAGCTCCTACAATGAGCAGTTCTTC. The chain employs TRBV19 and TRBJ2-1; D gene uncertain. This CDR3 contains 14 residues. V lost 9 bases and J lost 0, with 12 bases in between. Germline CDR1 LNHDA, CDR2 SQIVND (reference sequence).

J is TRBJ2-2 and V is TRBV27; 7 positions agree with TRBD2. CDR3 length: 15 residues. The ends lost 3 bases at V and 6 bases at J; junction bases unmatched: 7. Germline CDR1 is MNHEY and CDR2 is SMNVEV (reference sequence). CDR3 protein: CASSFRLAMAGELFF. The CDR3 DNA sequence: TGTGCCAGCAGTTTTCGACTAGCTATGGCCGGGGAGCTGTTTTTT.

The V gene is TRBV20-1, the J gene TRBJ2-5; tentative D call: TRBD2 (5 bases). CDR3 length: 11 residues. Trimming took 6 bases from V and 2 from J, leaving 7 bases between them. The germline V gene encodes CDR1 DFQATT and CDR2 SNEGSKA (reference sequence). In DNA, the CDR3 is TGCAGTGCCGGACTGCAAGAGACCCAGTACTTC. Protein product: CSAGLQETQYF.